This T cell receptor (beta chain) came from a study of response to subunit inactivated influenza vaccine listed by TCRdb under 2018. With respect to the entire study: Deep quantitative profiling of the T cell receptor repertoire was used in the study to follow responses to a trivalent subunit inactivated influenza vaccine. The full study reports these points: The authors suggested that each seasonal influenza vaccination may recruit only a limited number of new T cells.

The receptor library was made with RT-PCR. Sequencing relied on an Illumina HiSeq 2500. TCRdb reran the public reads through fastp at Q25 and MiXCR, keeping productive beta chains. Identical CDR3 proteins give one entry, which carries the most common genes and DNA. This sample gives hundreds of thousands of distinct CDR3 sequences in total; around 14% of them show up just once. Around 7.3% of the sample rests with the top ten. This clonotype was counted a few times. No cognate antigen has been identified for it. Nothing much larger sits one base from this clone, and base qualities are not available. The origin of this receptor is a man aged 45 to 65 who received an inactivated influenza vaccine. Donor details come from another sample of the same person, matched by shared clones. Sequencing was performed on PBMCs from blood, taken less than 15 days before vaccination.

CDR3 protein: CASSLVGGGENNEQFF. In nucleotide form, the sequence is TGTGCCAGCAGCTTAGTGGGGGGGGGCGAAAACAATGAGCAGTTCTTC. The V and J genes are TRBV11-2 and TRBJ2-1; a tentative D match to TRBD2 spans 7 bases. The CDR3 holds 16 amino acids from the cysteine to the phenylalanine. Just CDR3 DNA is preserved here, 48 bases in frame from base 1. The germline V gene supplies CDR1 SGHAT and CDR2 FQNNGV. V was cut back by 1 base and J by 5 bases, leaving a gap of 15 bases between them.